This entry describes one TCR beta chain. Its antigen is unidentified. Using genomic DNA as the template, TCR beta VDJ and CDR3 profiling was carried out. TCRdb independently ran MiXCR on the reads; one entry per CDR3 protein. The table has some 410,000 distinct CDR3 sequences, around 68% seen once. This entry belongs to a study of CD8+CD57+ T cells in acquired aplastic anemia. At the level of the study: Sorted CD4+ plus CD8+ cells gave DNA averaging around 3 ug. There were roughly 10 million reads, on average, for CD4+ cells from healthy donors. Study outcomes and limitations: Patients and controls were found to share twenty-nine CD8+ CDR3 sequences.

The germline gives CDR1 MGHDK, CDR2 SYGVNS. Trimming took off 7 bases at V and 5 bases at J, with 17 bases between the two ends. CDR3 size: 14 residues. The chain employs TRBV25-1 and TRBJ1-2; D unresolved. The TCR was taken from a human donor in good health, serving as a control. The sequencing sample was made of sorted CD4+, CD8+, or CD8+CD57+ T cells (not recorded which) from PBMCs. The CDR3 is CASIVGRQPYGYTF. CDR3 DNA: TGTGCCAGCATCGTCGGCCGACAACCATATGGCTACACCTTC.